This T cell receptor (beta chain) was identified during a study of cytomegalovirus exposure and HLA in healthy donors. For the study at large: The Caucasian-associated ancestry cluster contained about four fifths of the approximately 400 genotyped donors.

The PCR made use of 60 Vbeta and 13 Jbeta primers. Profiling relied on immunoSEQ multiplex PCR, and the TCRdb table lists in-frame clones only, not all of them. The sample consists of about 190,000 clones, roughly 87% of them appearing once. CDR1 and CDR2 from the germline V gene are SNHLY and FYNNEI. V lost 6 bases and J 1 base, leaving 13 bases between the germline ends. The CDR3 is made up of 14 amino acids. Points from the study as a whole: The majority of CMV-associated TCR beta chains were reported as apparently HLA-restricted in a later analysis. Compared with the roughly 700-donor mean, an Asian-associated ancestry cluster reportedly had fewer N-insertions, according to a later analysis. The investigators catalogued 150 or so TCR beta chains as cytomegalovirus-associated.

A word on this clone: The antigen is unknown.

The specimen was PBMCs. This sequence was found in a boy between 2 and 15 years old in good health and CMV-seronegative. The V gene is TRBV2, the J gene TRBJ2-7, with D perhaps TRBD1 (6 bases). Here the CDR3 reads CASRHREESYEQYF. CDR3 sequence (DNA): TGTGCCAGCAGGCACAGGGAAGAGTCCTACGAGCAGTACTTC.